This TCR beta chain was sequenced for a study of shared clonotypes between healthy human individuals. The study, taken as a whole, reports: On the whole, naive subsets had larger estimated richness than memory subsets had. Investigators collected only blood, and repertoires in tissues likely differ.

Generated by immunoSEQ multiplex PCR, the TCRdb table keeps only in-frame clones and is missing some. The table lists millions of clones, under 95% of them singletons, with more than 1.5% in the top ten. A word on this clone: The antigen is not known.

Positive CCR7 selection of CD45RO-negative cells yielded the naive CD8 cells, and terminally differentiated effector memory CD45RA+ cells were excluded. The TCR originated in a young man in good health. Some clones in this sample may be carry-over from other donors' samples. Sequences were obtained from naive CD8+ T cells from PBMCs.

The CDR3: CASSPPLASGNTGELFF. DNA for the CDR3: TGTGCCAGCAGCCCCCCACTAGCTAGCGGGAACACCGGGGAGCTGTTTTTT. The rearrangement joins TRBV7-9 to TRBJ2-2; 7 bases agree with TRBD2. The CDR3 runs 17 residues. V lost 5 bases, J lost 1 base, and 10 bases stayed unmatched. CDR1 SEHNR and CDR2 FQNEAQ come from the germline V gene (reference sequence).